The source of this TCR beta chain is a study of T cell repertoires in ileal Crohn's disease. Adults with ileal or ileocolonic Crohn's disease and an indication for resection were eligible. CDR1 LGHNA and CDR2 YSLEER come from the germline V gene. Trimming cost V 4 bases and J 4 bases, with 19 bases left between them. This CDR3 spans 16 amino acids. Approximately 500 nanograms of biopsy DNA per sample underwent TCRB immunosequencing. The method was immunoSEQ multiplex PCR; TCRdb's version includes in-frame clones alone and lacks a portion of them. This table has roughly 28,000 clones, roughly three quarters appearing once.

Sequenced material: ileal tissue. V gene TRBV4-3 combines with J gene TRBJ1-2; D gene unclear. The clonotype originates from an adult with Crohn's disease. The CDR3 DNA sequence: TGCGCCAGCAGCCCCGCGATGACGGACTTCTTCTATGGCTACACCTTC. Protein sequence: CASSPAMTDFFYGYTF.